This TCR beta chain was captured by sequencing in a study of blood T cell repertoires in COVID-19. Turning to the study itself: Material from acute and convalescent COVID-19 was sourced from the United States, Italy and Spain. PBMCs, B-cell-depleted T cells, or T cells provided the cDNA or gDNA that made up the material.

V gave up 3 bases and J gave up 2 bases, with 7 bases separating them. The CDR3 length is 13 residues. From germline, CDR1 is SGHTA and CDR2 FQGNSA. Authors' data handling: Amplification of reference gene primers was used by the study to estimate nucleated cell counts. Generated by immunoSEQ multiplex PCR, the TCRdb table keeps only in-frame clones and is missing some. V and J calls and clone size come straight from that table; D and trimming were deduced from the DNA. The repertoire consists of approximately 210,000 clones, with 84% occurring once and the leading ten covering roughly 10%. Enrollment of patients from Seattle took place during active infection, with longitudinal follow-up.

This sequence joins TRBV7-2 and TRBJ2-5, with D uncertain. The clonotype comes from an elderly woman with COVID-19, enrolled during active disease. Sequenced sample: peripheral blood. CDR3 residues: CASSLELQETQYF. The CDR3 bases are TGTGCCAGCAGCTTGGAACTACAAGAGACCCAGTACTTC. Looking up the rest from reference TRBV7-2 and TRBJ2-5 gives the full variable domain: GAGVSQSPSNKVTEKGKDVELRCDPISGHTALYWYRQSLGQGLEFLIYFQGNSAPDKSGLPSDRFSAERTGGSVSTLTIQRTQQEDSAVYLCASSLELQETQYFGPGTRLLVL.